This is a list of T cell receptor beta chains from one sample in a study of identical twins. TCRdb ran MiXCR on the 5' RACE reads and lists one entry per CDR3 protein. In the table there are hundreds of thousands of distinct CDR3 sequences, less than 10% of which are singletons. The same sample was also studied in work on yellow fever vaccine responses in identical twins.

The sequencing input was PBMCs. The source of these receptors is a woman aged 18-35 years in good health. CDR3s include the opening cysteine and the closing phenylalanine or tryptophan. D genes are given only for firm matches. Clone size appears in some rows only: once, few, many, or a class for an expanded clone.

TRBD1,16,TRBV5-1,many,TRBJ1-1,TGCGCCAGCCGACCGGGTGACAGGGCAAGACGGACTGAAGCTTTCTTT,CASRPGDRARRTEAFF
TRBD1,16,TRBV28,few,TRBJ2-5,TGTGCCAGCAGCAGGGGACCGGGACAGGGTCAAGAGACCCAGTACTTC,CASSRGPGQGQETQYF
TRBD1,16,TRBV28,.,TRBJ2-5,TGTGCCAGCAGTTCAGTCGGGCGGACAGGGCAAGAGACCCAGTACTTC,CASSSVGRTGQETQYF
.,14,TRBV7-9,few,TRBJ1-4,TGTGCCAGCAGCTTAACGGAGGGACACGAAAAACTGTTTTTT,CASSLTEGHEKLFF
TRBD2,14,TRBV28,.,TRBJ2-1,TGTGCCAGCAGGATGAGCGGGAGCTACAATGAGCAGTTCTTC,CASRMSGSYNEQFF
.,19,TRBV12-3/TRBV12-4,once,TRBJ2-6,TGTGCCAGCAGTTTGATCGACACAGGTAGAGTCTCTGGGGCCAACGTCCTGACTTTC,CASSLIDTGRVSGANVLTF
.,17,TRBV7-2,few,TRBJ2-7,TGTGCCAGCAGCCCCGTTTTAGGTAGCTCCTCCCTGTACGAGCAGTACTTC,CASSPVLGSSSLYEQYF
.,12,TRBV20-1,many,TRBJ2-1,TGCAGTGCTAGAGAATCTTGGTTTGAGCAGTTCTTC,CSARESWFEQFF
.,12,TRBV3-1,many,TRBJ2-7,TGTGCCAGCAGCCAAGGCGGCGAGGAGCAGTACTTC,CASSQGGEEQYF
TRBD2,14,TRBV6-2/TRBV6-3,.,TRBJ2-7,TGTGCCAGCAACGTACTAGCGGGAGGGCGCGAGCAGTACTTC,CASNVLAGGREQYF
TRBD1,13,TRBV7-6,few,TRBJ1-5,TGTGCCAGCAGCGGGACAGGGTCTTCGCCCCAGCATTTT,CASSGTGSSPQHF
TRBD1,16,TRBV2,few,TRBJ2-3,TGTGCCAGCTCTTTCGACAGGGCCCCTAGCACAGATACGCAGTATTTT,CASSFDRAPSTDTQYF
.,15,TRBV3-1,.,TRBJ2-7,TGTGCCAGCAGCCAAGGGTGGACCAGCTCCTACGAGCAGTACTTC,CASSQGWTSSYEQYF
.,15,TRBV11-2,.,TRBJ2-5,TGTGCCAGCAGCAAAACGCTTGGCTTAGAAGAGACCCAGTACTTC,CASSKTLGLEETQYF
.,15,TRBV11-2,.,TRBJ2-7,TGTGCCAGCAGCTTACAGCGACCGTCATCCTACGAGCAGTACTTC,CASSLQRPSSYEQYF